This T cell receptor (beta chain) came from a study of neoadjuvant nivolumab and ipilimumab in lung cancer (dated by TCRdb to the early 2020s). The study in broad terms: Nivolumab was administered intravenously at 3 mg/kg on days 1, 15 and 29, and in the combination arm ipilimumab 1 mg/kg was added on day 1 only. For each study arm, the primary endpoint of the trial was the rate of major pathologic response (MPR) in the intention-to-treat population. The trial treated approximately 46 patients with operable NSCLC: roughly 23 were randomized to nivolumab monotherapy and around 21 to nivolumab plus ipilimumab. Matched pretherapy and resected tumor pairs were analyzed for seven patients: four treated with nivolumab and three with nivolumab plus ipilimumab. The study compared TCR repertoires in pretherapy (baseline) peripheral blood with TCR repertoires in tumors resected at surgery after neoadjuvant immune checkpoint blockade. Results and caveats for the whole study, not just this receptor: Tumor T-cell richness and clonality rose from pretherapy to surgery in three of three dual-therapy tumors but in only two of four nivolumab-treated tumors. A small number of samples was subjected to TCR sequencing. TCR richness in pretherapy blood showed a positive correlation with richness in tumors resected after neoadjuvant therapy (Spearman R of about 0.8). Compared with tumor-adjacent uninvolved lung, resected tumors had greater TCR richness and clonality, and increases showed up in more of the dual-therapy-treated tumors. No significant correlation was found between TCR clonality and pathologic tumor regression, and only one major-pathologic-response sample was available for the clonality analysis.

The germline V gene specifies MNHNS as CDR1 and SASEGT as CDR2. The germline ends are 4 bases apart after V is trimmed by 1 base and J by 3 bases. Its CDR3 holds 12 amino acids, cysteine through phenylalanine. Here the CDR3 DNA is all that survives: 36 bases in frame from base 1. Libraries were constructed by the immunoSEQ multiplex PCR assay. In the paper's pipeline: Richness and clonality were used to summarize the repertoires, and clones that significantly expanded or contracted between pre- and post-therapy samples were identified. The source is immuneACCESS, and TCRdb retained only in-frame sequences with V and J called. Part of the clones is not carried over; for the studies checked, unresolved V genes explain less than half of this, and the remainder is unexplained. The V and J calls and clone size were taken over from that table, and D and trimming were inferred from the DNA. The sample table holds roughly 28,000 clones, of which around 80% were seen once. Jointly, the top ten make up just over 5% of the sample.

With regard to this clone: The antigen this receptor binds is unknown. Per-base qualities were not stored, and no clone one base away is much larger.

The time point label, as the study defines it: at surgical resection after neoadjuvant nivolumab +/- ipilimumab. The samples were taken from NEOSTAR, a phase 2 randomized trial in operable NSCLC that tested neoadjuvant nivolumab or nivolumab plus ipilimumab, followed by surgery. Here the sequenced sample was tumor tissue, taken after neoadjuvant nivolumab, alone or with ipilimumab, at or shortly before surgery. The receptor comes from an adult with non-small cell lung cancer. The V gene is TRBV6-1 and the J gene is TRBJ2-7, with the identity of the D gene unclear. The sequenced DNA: TGTGCCAGCAGTGAAGTAGGCTACGAGCAGTACTTC. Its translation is CASSEVGYEQYF.